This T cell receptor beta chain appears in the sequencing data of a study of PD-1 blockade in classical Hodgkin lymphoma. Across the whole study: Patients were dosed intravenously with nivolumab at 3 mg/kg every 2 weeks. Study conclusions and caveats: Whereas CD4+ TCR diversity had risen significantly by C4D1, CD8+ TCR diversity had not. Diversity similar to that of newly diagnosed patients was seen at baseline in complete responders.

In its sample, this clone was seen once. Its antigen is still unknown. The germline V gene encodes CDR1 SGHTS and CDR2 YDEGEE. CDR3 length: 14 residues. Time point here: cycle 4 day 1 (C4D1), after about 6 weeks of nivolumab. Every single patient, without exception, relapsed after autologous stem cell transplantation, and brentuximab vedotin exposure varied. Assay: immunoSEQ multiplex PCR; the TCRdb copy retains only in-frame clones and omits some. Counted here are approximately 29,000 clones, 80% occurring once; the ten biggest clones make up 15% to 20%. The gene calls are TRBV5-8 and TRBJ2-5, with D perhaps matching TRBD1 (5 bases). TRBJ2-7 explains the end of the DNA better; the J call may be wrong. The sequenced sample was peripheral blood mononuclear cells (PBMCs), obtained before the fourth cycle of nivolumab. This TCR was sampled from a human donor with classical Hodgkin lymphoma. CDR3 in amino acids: CASSWTSGSYEQYF. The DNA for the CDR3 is TGTGCCAGCAGCTGGACCTCAGGGTCGTACGAGCAGTACTTC.